The rows below give T cell receptor beta chains drawn from one sample of a study of blood T cells in healthy people across ages. MiXCR, applied by TCRdb to the 5' RACE reads, yields one record per CDR3 protein. The sample has around 800,000 distinct CDR3 sequences; around two fifths are singletons. The sample consisted of blood. The receptors derive from a man aged 60-69 years in good health. Both conserved end residues are part of each CDR3. A D gene is named only where the DNA matches it firmly. The size field is filled for only some rows; it gives once, few, many or a size class.

J: TRBJ1-1; size: NA; V: TRBV29-1; D: NA; DNA: TGCAGCGTTGAAGATAGGGCCCAGTGGACTGAAGCTTTCTTT; CDR3: CSVEDRAQWTEAFF
J: TRBJ2-5; size: NA; V: TRBV29-1; D: NA; DNA: TGCAGCGTTTGGGGGATCGAGACCCAGTACTTC; CDR3: CSVWGIETQYF
J: TRBJ2-1; size: few; V: TRBV20-1; D: TRBD2; DNA: TGCAGTGCCCTAGCGGGGACGCTGCCAGAGCAGTTCTTC; CDR3: CSALAGTLPEQFF
J: TRBJ1-3; size: NA; V: TRBV7-9; D: NA; DNA: TGTGCCAGCAGCCCCGAAGTAAGTCCTTACGGAAACACCATATATTTT; CDR3: CASSPEVSPYGNTIYF
J: TRBJ2-2; size: NA; V: TRBV6-2/TRBV6-3; D: NA; DNA: TGTGCCAGCAGTTACTTTCGACAGGGAGGATCGGGCACCGGGGAGCTGTTTTTT; CDR3: CASSYFRQGGSGTGELFF
J: TRBJ2-5; size: NA; V: TRBV10-3; D: NA; DNA: TGTGCCATCAGTGAGTCTTCAGCAATGGAGACCCAGTACTTC; CDR3: CAISESSAMETQYF
J: TRBJ1-1; size: few; V: TRBV20-1; D: NA; DNA: TGCAGTGCTACAGACATACGACAGCTGAACACTGAAGCTTTCTTT; CDR3: CSATDIRQLNTEAFF
J: TRBJ2-1; size: NA; V: TRBV3-1; D: NA; DNA: TGTGCCAGCAGCCATGACGAATACAATGAGCAGTTCTTC; CDR3: CASSHDEYNEQFF
J: TRBJ2-7; size: few; V: TRBV6-5; D: TRBD2; DNA: TGTGCCAGCAGTCGACTCCCGACTAGCGGATACGAGCAGTACTTC; CDR3: CASSRLPTSGYEQYF
J: TRBJ2-7; size: few; V: TRBV7-2; D: TRBD1; DNA: TGTGCCAGCAGCTTAGCGAGGGGGCCCTACTACGAGCAGTACTTC; CDR3: CASSLARGPYYEQYF
J: TRBJ1-2; size: NA; V: TRBV9; D: TRBD1; DNA: TGTGCCAGCAGCGAGGGGTCAGGGGGCGAAAACTATGGCTACACCTTC; CDR3: CASSEGSGGENYGYTF
J: TRBJ2-2; size: NA; V: TRBV6-5; D: NA; DNA: TGTGCCAGCAGTTACGAGGACAGGAACACCGGGGAGCTGTTTTTT; CDR3: CASSYEDRNTGELFF
J: TRBJ1-6; size: few; V: TRBV5-8; D: NA; DNA: TGTGCCAGCAGCGATTATGGGAATCCACCCCTCCACTTT; CDR3: CASSDYGNPPLHF
J: TRBJ2-4; size: once; V: TRBV3-1; D: NA; DNA: TGTGCCAGCAGCCAAGTGTCAAAAAACATTCAGTACTTC; CDR3: CASSQVSKNIQYF
J: TRBJ2-3; size: few; V: TRBV14; D: NA; DNA: TGTGCCAGCAGCCAAGATTTCGGGAAGGGCACGCAGTATTTT; CDR3: CASSQDFGKGTQYF
J: TRBJ1-6; size: few; V: TRBV7-2; D: NA; DNA: TGTGCCAGCAAACTGTCCGGCTCCTATAATTCACCCCTCCACTTT; CDR3: CASKLSGSYNSPLHF
J: TRBJ1-5; size: NA; V: TRBV3-1; D: NA; DNA: TGTGCCAGCAGCCAGGAAACCGGGACACCTGACAATCAGCCCCAGCATTTT; CDR3: CASSQETGTPDNQPQHF
J: TRBJ2-3; size: NA; V: TRBV6-1; D: TRBD2; DNA: TGTGCCAGCGTATCCCGCGGGGGTGGGGGTAGCACAGATACGCAGTATTTT; CDR3: CASVSRGGGGSTDTQYF
J: TRBJ1-6; size: NA; V: TRBV12-3/TRBV12-4; D: NA; DNA: TGTGCCAGCAGTTTCGGCGGAAGTGGGTCACCCCTCCACTTT; CDR3: CASSFGGSGSPLHF
J: TRBJ2-5; size: few; V: TRBV24-1; D: TRBD2; DNA: TGTGCCACCAGTGATGGAGCGGGGGGGGTAGAGACCCAGTACTTC; CDR3: CATSDGAGGVETQYF
J: TRBJ2-7; size: NA; V: TRBV4-3; D: TRBD2; DNA: TGCGCCAGCAGCCAAGATTTGACTAGCGCCAACTACGAGCAGTACTTC; CDR3: CASSQDLTSANYEQYF
J: TRBJ2-3; size: NA; V: TRBV20-1; D: NA; DNA: TGCAGTGCTAGGACCGGGACATCTAGCACAGATACGCAGTATTTT; CDR3: CSARTGTSSTDTQYF
J: TRBJ2-7; size: NA; V: TRBV7-9; D: NA; DNA: TGTGCCAGCAGCTTCGGGGGCAAGGACGAGCAGTACTTC; CDR3: CASSFGGKDEQYF
J: TRBJ1-1; size: many; V: TRBV5-8; D: NA; DNA: TGTGCCGCAAACTTACAGGGCGCTGAAGCTTTCTTT; CDR3: CAANLQGAEAFF
J: TRBJ2-4; size: NA; V: TRBV19; D: NA; DNA: TGTGCCAGTAGGGACAATATAGCCAAAAACATTCAGTACTTC; CDR3: CASRDNIAKNIQYF
J: TRBJ2-6; size: few; V: TRBV7-3; D: TRBD2; DNA: TGTGCCAGTGGAGACCTAGCGGGGGCCAAGAACTCTGGGGCCAACGTCCTGACTTTC; CDR3: CASGDLAGAKNSGANVLTF